These 26 T cell receptor beta chains originate from one sample sequenced in a study of T cells in Graves' hyperthyroidism and ophthalmopathy. From RNA transcripts, TCR beta CDR3 regions were amplified. TCR CDR3 underwent first-round RT-PCR with the HTBI primer set. TCRdb re-called the multiplex PCR reads with MiXCR, one entry per CDR3 protein. The sample includes some 740,000 distinct CDR3 sequences, 14% of them seen just once. The specimen sequenced was blood. Receptor source: a woman aged 18-29 years with Graves' hyperthyroidism.

This clonotype was recorded many times. The CDR3 sequence: CASSPDRVINQPQHF. DNA of the CDR3: TGTGCCAGCAGCCCGGACAGAGTCATTAATCAGCCCCAGCATTTT. The rearrangement uses TRBV27 and TRBJ1-5, with TRBD1 as a possible D gene (6 bases). Germline lookup yields CDR1 MNHEY and CDR2 SMNVEV (reference sequence). With 6 bases removed from V and 4 bases from J, the gap between germline ends came to 16 bases. The CDR3 totals 15 residues.

This sequence joins TRBV20-1 and TRBJ2-4, with TRBD1 matching 9 bases. Trimming cost V 3 bases and J 6 bases; bases outside gene matches: 6. Germline V lookup: CDR1 DFQATT, CDR2 SNEGSKA (reference sequence). This CDR3 has 14 amino acids. This CDR3 is CSASPGQGRNIQYF. CDR3 sequence (DNA): TGCAGTGCTAGCCCCGGACAGGGGAGAAACATTCAGTACTTC.

This chain connects TRBV19 to TRBJ2-7; tentatively, D is TRBD1 (6 bases). This CDR3 contains 13 residues. Germline CDR1 is LNHDA and CDR2 is SQIVND (reference sequence). Trimming removed 9 bases from V and 3 bases from J, with 15 bases in between. The CDR3 DNA reads as TGTGCCAGCACCCCAGGGGTTGGCTACGAGCAGTACTTC. This encodes CASTPGVGYEQYF.

This clonotype was seen at least ten times. The J gene is TRBJ2-1, the V gene TRBV5-4; D is unclear. V lost 4 bases to trimming and J lost 7 bases, with 12 bases between them. The CDR3 contains 13 residues. CDR1 SGHNT and CDR2 YYREEE come from the germline V gene (reference sequence). CDR3 in DNA: TGTGCCAGCAGCCTAGAGAAAGGGAATGAGCAGTTCTTC. Translating gives CASSLEKGNEQFF.

This clonotype has only a few counts. The J gene is TRBJ1-2, the V gene TRBV19; perhaps TRBD1 as D (6 bases). CDR1 and CDR2 (germline): LNHDA, SQIVND (reference sequence). V lost 3 bases, J lost 3 bases, and 14 bases lay in between. This CDR3 has 15 residues. CDR3 DNA sequence: TGTGCCAGTAGTATTTCGGACAGCGGGGACTATGGCTACACCTTC. Protein product: CASSISDSGDYGYTF.

The chain carries TRBV20-1 and TRBJ2-7, with 8 bases lining up with TRBD1. Germline CDR1 DFQATT, CDR2 SNEGSKA (reference sequence). CDR3 size: 14 residues. V lost 2 bases and J lost 1; bases outside the gene matches: 4. CDR3 sequence reads: CSARTGTGSYEQYF. DNA of the CDR3: TGCAGTGCTAGAACCGGGACAGGATCCTACGAGCAGTACTTC.

For this clonotype: Given a much more abundant clone one base away, this may be a read error. The chain employs TRBV20-1 and TRBJ2-5; weak D call: TRBD2 (5 bases). The V gene lost 3 bases and the J gene lost 1 base, with 15 bases spanning the gap. This CDR3 spans 15 amino acids. The germline gives CDR1 DFQATT, CDR2 SNEGSKA (reference sequence). The CDR3 reads CSASVSSRSQETQYF. The DNA of the CDR3 is TGCAGTGCTAGTGTGTCTAGCAGGTCCCAAGAGACCCAGTACTTC.

The sample holds many counts of this clonotype. This chain joins TRBV7-9 and TRBJ2-1; maybe TRBD2 (5 bases). Trimming shortened V by 10 bases and J by 3 bases, and 19 bases separated the two germline ends. This CDR3 spans 15 amino acids. CDR1 SEHNR and CDR2 FQNEAQ come from the germline V gene (reference sequence). The CDR3 spells CAILVGLAFYNEQFF. The CDR3 DNA sequence: TGTGCCATCCTCGTTGGGCTAGCTTTCTACAATGAGCAGTTCTTC.

This clonotype was seen only a few times. A junction end diverges from the germline sequence, so it may reflect a read error. This rearrangement joins TRBV18 to TRBJ1-2; D remains unclear. This CDR3 contains 15 residues. Germline V gives CDR1 KGHSH, CDR2 LQKENI. The chain's CDR3 is CANSPPDGSNYGYTF. CDR3 in DNA: TGTGCCAACTCACCACCGGACGGATCTAACTATGGCTACACCTTC.

In this sample, this clonotype turned up many times. The chain uses TRBV20-1 and TRBJ1-1; 7 bases match TRBD1. Germline V gene lookup returns CDR1 DFQATT and CDR2 SNEGSKA (reference sequence). Trimming at V came to 1 base and at J to 1 base, leaving 6 bases not matched to a gene. CDR3 length equals 15 residues. DNA for the CDR3: TGCAGTGCTAGAGTTTACAGGGGTTCGAACACTGAAGCTTTCTTT. Amino acids: CSARVYRGSNTEAFF.

This clonotype has a count of ten or more. The gene calls are TRBV20-1 and TRBJ1-5; TRBD1 matches at 7 bases. The trim removed 1 base at V and 0 bases at J, leaving 6 bases unmatched. This CDR3 has 16 residues. Per the germline V gene, CDR1 is DFQATT and CDR2 is SNEGSKA (reference sequence). CDR3 sequence (DNA): TGCAGTGCTAGAGCTGGGACAGCGTATAGCAATCAGCCCCAGCATTTT. Protein sequence: CSARAGTAYSNQPQHF.

The chain uses TRBV27 and TRBJ1-4, with 9 bases identical to TRBD1. The CDR3 is 18 amino acids. Germline V gives CDR1 MNHEY, CDR2 SMNVEV (reference sequence). Trimming at V came to 5 bases and at J to 0 bases, leaving 10 bases not matched to a gene. CDR3 sequence (DNA): TGTGCCAGCAGTCCGGGGACAGGGAAATTTGCAACTAATGAAAAACTGTTTTTT. Translation gives CASSPGTGKFATNEKLFF.

This clonotype was picked up a small number of times. The junction does not match germline at one end; this may be a read error. J is TRBJ2-5 and V is TRBV18; 15 nucleotides agree with TRBD2. This CDR3 is 14 amino acids long. The germline V gene encodes CDR1 KGHSH and CDR2 LQKENI. This CDR3 reads CASSSGLAGGLENF. In DNA, the CDR3 is TGTGCCAGCTCATCCGGACTAGCGGGAGGGTTGGAAAACTTC.

This clonotype was counted many times. This rearrangement joins TRBV6-1 to TRBJ2-1; the match to TRBD2 covers 14 bases. CDR1 is MNHNS, CDR2 SASEGT, per germline. After removal of 6 bases from V and 4 bases from J, the junction contained 5 bases not matched to a gene. The CDR3 contains 16 residues. Written as DNA, the CDR3 is TGTGCCAGCAGCCTGGGACTAGCGGGAGTTTACAATGAGCAGTTCTTC. Translated, it gives CASSLGLAGVYNEQFF.

Turning to this clonotype: This may be a read error: a much more frequent sequence differs by one nucleotide. The CDR3 end shows no conserved phenylalanine or tryptophan, and so a read error is likely. The chain combines TRBV7-9 with TRBJ2-7, with TRBD2 as a possible D gene (5 bases). V lost 2 bases and J 5 bases, leaving 10 bases between the germline ends. The CDR3 runs to 13 residues. CDR1 is SEHNR and CDR2 is FQNEAQ in the germline V gene (reference sequence). This CDR3 reads CASSLISGNEQYL. The DNA for the CDR3 is TGTGCCAGCAGCTTAATCTCGGGAAACGAGCAGTACCTC.

This clonotype occurred many times. V gene TRBV2 combines with J gene TRBJ1-5; D is possibly TRBD1 (6 bases). The germline CDR1 and CDR2 sequences are SNHLY and FYNNEI. Between the trimmed V and J ends, which lost 6 bases and 7 bases, there was a span of 16 bases. CDR3 length equals 14 residues. The CDR3 bases are TGTGCCAGCAGGTCCGGGGGCGGTCAACAGCCCCAGCATTTT. Translated: CASRSGGGQQPQHF.

This clonotype was picked up a small number of times. The chain links TRBV15 to TRBJ2-5; TRBD2 might be the D (6 bases). In germline, CDR1 is LNHNV, CDR2 YYDKDF (reference sequence). This CDR3 comprises 18 residues. Trimming took off 1 base at V and 2 bases at J, with 20 bases between the two ends. CDR3 loop: CATSRAPGGVRGQETQYF. CDR3 nucleotides: TGTGCCACCAGCAGAGCACCTGGAGGGGTGAGGGGACAAGAGACCCAGTACTTC.

The rearrangement links TRBV5-1 to TRBJ1-1; D possibly corresponds to TRBD1 (6 bases). The CDR3 is 14 amino acids. Per germline, CDR1 SGHRS and CDR2 YFSETQ. Trimming left V 6 bases short and J 2 bases short, with 14 bases between. The CDR3 loop is CASTLQGTNTEAFF. The DNA of the CDR3 is TGCGCCAGCACCCTACAGGGTACAAACACTGAAGCTTTCTTT.

The table lists this clonotype with many counts. The chain is built from TRBV28 and TRBJ2-7; D ambiguous. The CDR3 loop spans 19 amino acids. V was clipped by 4 bases and J by 3 bases, with 28 bases between them. Germline-derived CDR1 and CDR2 are MDHEN and SYDVKM. CDR3 residues: CASSSDKSLLSLQHYEQYF. DNA of the CDR3: TGTGCCAGCAGTTCCGATAAGAGCCTGCTGAGCCTACAGCACTACGAGCAGTACTTC. Filled out from reference TRBV28 and TRBJ2-7, the complete variable domain reads DVKVTQSSRYLVKRTGEKVFLECVQDMDHENMFWYRQDPGLGLRLIYFSYDVKMKEKGDIPEGYSVSREKKERFSLILESASTNQTSMYLCASSSDKSLLSLQHYEQYFGPGTRLTVT.

This clonotype was counted only a few times. This rearrangement joins TRBV20-1 to TRBJ1-5; tentative D call: TRBD1 (6 bases). The CDR3 is 16 residues long. The germline V gene encodes CDR1 DFQATT and CDR2 SNEGSKA (reference sequence). V shed 2 bases and J shed 8 bases, with 22 bases lying between them. CDR3 protein: CSARPLPGRGIKPQHF. The CDR3 DNA reads TGCAGTGCTAGACCATTGCCGGGCAGGGGCATTAAGCCCCAGCATTTT.

This clonotype was observed many times. This rearrangement joins TRBV20-1 to TRBJ1-2; D gene unclear. CDR3 length: 15 amino acids. The V end was cut by 5 bases, the J end by 4 bases, with 20 bases between. The germline V gene has CDR1 DFQATT and CDR2 SNEGSKA (reference sequence). The CDR3 bases are TGCAGTGCTCCTGGGCCTTTGCGGTCGGGCTATGGCTACACCTTC. Its translation is CSAPGPLRSGYGYTF.

The table lists this clonotype with many counts. The rearrangement links TRBV13 to TRBJ2-7, with 7 positions matching TRBD1. The CDR3 has 13 amino acids. V lost 5 bases, J lost 5 bases, and 6 bases stayed unmatched. Looked up from germline, CDR1 is PRHDT and CDR2 is FYEKMQ (reference sequence). The CDR3 region is CASSVNRGHEQYF. The CDR3 DNA sequence: TGTGCCAGCAGCGTAAACAGGGGCCACGAGCAGTACTTC.

This clonotype was recorded at least ten times. This sequence joins TRBV7-9 and TRBJ1-2, with 10 positions matching TRBD1. There are 15 residues in the CDR3. V lost 1 base to trimming and J lost 2 bases; unmatched junction nucleotides: 1. The germline CDR1 and CDR2 sequences are SEHNR and FQNEAQ (reference sequence). CDR3 residues: CASSLGGQGNYGYTF. CDR3 nucleotide sequence: TGTGCCAGCAGCTTAGGGGGACAGGGGAACTATGGCTACACCTTC.

The table lists this clonotype with many counts. The gene calls are TRBV9 and TRBJ2-1; D is perhaps TRBD2 (6 bases). CDR1 and CDR2 from the germline V gene are SGDLS and YYNGEE. This CDR3 contains 16 residues. Trimming took 0 bases from V and 1 from J, leaving 11 bases between them. The DNA of the CDR3 is TGTGCCAGCAGCGTAGTCACGGGAGTATCCTACAATGAGCAGTTCTTC. This gives the protein CASSVVTGVSYNEQFF. Supplemented by reference TRBV9 and TRBJ2-1, the full variable domain reads DSGVTQTPKHLITATGQRVTLRCSPRSGDLSVYWYQQSLDQGLQFLIQYYNGEERAKGNILERFSAQQFPDLHSELNLSSLELGDSALYFCASSVVTGVSYNEQFFGPGTRLTVL.

This clonotype was seen repeatedly, ten times or more. V and J are TRBV13 and TRBJ1-5; perhaps TRBD1 as D (6 bases). Looked up from germline, CDR1 is PRHDT and CDR2 is FYEKMQ (reference sequence). Trimming pared 0 bases from V and 3 bases from J, leaving 18 bases between. This CDR3 has 18 amino acids. This CDR3 is CASSLGRGLTGTNQPQHF. The CDR3 bases are TGTGCCAGCAGCTTAGGGAGGGGCCTGACAGGCACCAATCAGCCCCAGCATTTT.

The V call is TRBV9, the J call TRBJ2-2; 9 bases fit TRBD1. There are 15 residues in the CDR3. J gave up 3 bases and V 4 bases, and 4 bases lay outside the gene matches. Germline CDR1 reads SGDLS; CDR2 reads YYNGEE. Written as DNA, the CDR3 is TGTGCCAGCAGCTTCCGGACAGGGGACACCGGGGAGCTGTTTTTT. This sequence encodes CASSFRTGDTGELFF.